This TCR beta chain was sequenced for a study of response to subunit inactivated influenza vaccine. MiXCR was run by TCRdb on the RT-PCR reads, yielding one entry per CDR3 protein. The top ten hold 10% to 15% of the sample, which has 540,000 or so distinct CDR3 sequences, 10% to 15% seen once. Study-wide results and caveats: Authors proposed each seasonal influenza vaccination draws in few new T cells.

From germline, CDR1 is MGHRA and CDR2 YSYEKL. J lost 9 bases, V lost 3 bases, and 8 bases had no gene match. This CDR3 spans 14 amino acids. A single count supports this clonotype. Its matching antigen is unknown. V usage is TRBV4-1 and J usage is TRBJ2-1; 7 bases are shared with TRBD1. Sample: PBMCs from blood, taken more than 35 days after vaccination. The receptor's source is a man aged 45-60 years who received an inactivated influenza vaccine. This CDR3 is CASSQYGQVGEQFF. The CDR3 coding sequence is TGCGCCAGCAGCCAGTATGGACAGGTGGGTGAGCAGTTCTTC.